A single sample is the source of the 27 T cell receptor beta chains below, sequenced in a study of T-cell reconstitution after alpha-beta-depleted transplantation in children. Unique molecular identifiers were incorporated during preparation of the TCRbeta library. TCRdb redid the calling of the PCR reads with MiXCR, one entry per CDR3 protein. This table has approximately 640,000 distinct CDR3 sequences, roughly 15% appearing once. Sequencing used PBMCs from the stem cell graft donor, obtained from the stem cell graft. The source of these receptors is a human donor who donated a stem cell graft to a child with acute myeloid leukemia.

The gene calls are TRBV20-1 and TRBJ2-2; possibly TRBD1 for D (5 bases). This CDR3 has 13 residues. Trimming took 6 bases from V and 4 from J, leaving 12 bases between them. Germline V gives CDR1 DFQATT, CDR2 SNEGSKA (reference sequence). The CDR3 sequence is CSARSTVTGELFF. For the CDR3, the DNA is TGCAGTGCCCGCTCGACAGTCACCGGGGAGCTGTTTTTT.

This rearrangement joins TRBV7-8 to TRBJ1-6; no clear D. The ends were cut back, 5 bases at V and 6 bases at J, with 17 bases in the middle. CDR1 and CDR2 from the germline V gene are SGHVS and FQNEAQ. This CDR3 is 16 amino acids long. Written as DNA, the CDR3 is TGTGCCAGCAGCCTTCGACAATCCGGGAGTAATTCACCCCTCCACTTT. Its protein is CASSLRQSGSNSPLHF. Variable domain in full (rest from reference TRBV7-8 and TRBJ1-6): GAGVSQSPRYKVAKRGQDVALRCDPISGHVSLFWYQQALGQGPEFLTYFQNEAQLDKSGLPSDRFFAERPEGSVSTLKIQRTQQEDSAVYLCASSLRQSGSNSPLHFGNGTRLTVT.

In its sample, this clonotype was seen a few times. The chain links TRBV12-3 or TRBV12-4 to TRBJ1-6; perhaps TRBD1 as D (6 bases). This CDR3 spans 14 amino acids. Trimming took 6 bases from V and 8 from J, leaving 14 bases between them. The CDR3 nucleotides are TGTGCCAGCAGCCCAGTGGGGGCTTATTCACCCCTCCACTTT. Its translation: CASSPVGAYSPLHF.

On this clonotype: It may be a read error: a sequence one base away is much more abundant. The chain recombines TRBV10-3 with TRBJ1-2; a possible D gene is TRBD1 (6 bases). Germline lookup yields CDR1 ENHRY and CDR2 SYGVKD. V shed 6 bases and J shed 2 bases, with 13 bases lying between them. There are 14 residues in the CDR3. The CDR3 reads CAIRLRQENYGYTF. The CDR3, as DNA: TGTGCCATCAGACTCAGACAGGAAAACTATGGCTACACCTTC.

In regard to this clonotype: A much larger clonotype is one base distant, so this may be a read error. V is TRBV15 and J is TRBJ2-3; TRBD2 is a possible D gene (5 bases). Germline CDR1 LNHNV, CDR2 YYDKDF (reference sequence). The ends were cut back, 3 bases at V and 1 base at J, with 11 bases in the middle. The CDR3 sequence is 15 residues long. The CDR3 here is CATSSFGLGTDTQYF. Written as DNA, the CDR3 is TGTGCCACCAGCAGCTTCGGACTGGGCACAGATACGCAGTATTTT.

This clonotype was detected ten times or more. The chain is built from TRBV20-1 and TRBJ2-7; D ambiguous. The CDR3 runs to 14 residues. The germline V and J ends were trimmed by 0 bases and 2 bases, with 11 bases remaining between them. The germline gives CDR1 DFQATT, CDR2 SNEGSKA (reference sequence). This CDR3 is CSARDQKRTYEQYV. The CDR3 DNA sequence: TGCAGTGCTAGAGATCAGAAGCGAACCTACGAGCAGTACGTC.

The table lists this clonotype with many counts. The chain links TRBV12-3 or TRBV12-4 to TRBJ1-5; D is uncertain. V was clipped by 3 bases and J by 2 bases, with 5 bases between them. This CDR3 is 13 amino acids long. The CDR3 loop is CASSLNGNQPQHF. CDR3 sequence (DNA): TGTGCCAGCAGTTTGAACGGCAATCAGCCCCAGCATTTT.

The chain couples TRBV7-2 to TRBJ1-2, with 8 bases aligning to TRBD1. Per germline, CDR1 SGHTA and CDR2 FQGNSA. V shed 5 bases, J shed 7 bases, and the junction held 9 bases outside the gene matches. This CDR3 has 14 amino acids. The CDR3 spells CASSRAWTGCGYTF. The CDR3 DNA is TGTGCCAGCAGCCGAGCGTGGACAGGGTGTGGCTACACCTTC.

The V and J genes are TRBV27 and TRBJ1-4; TRBD1 matches 10 bases. The CDR3 spans 15 residues. CDR1 MNHEY and CDR2 SMNVEV come from the germline V gene (reference sequence). J lost 4 bases, V lost 6 bases, and 5 bases had no gene match. The CDR3 bases are TGTGCCAGCAGCCGGACAGGGGGTGTTAATGAAAAACTGTTTTTT. As protein: CASSRTGGVNEKLFF.

This clonotype was seen many times. V and J are TRBV20-1 and TRBJ2-7; maybe TRBD2 (6 bases). The germline V gene encodes CDR1 DFQATT and CDR2 SNEGSKA (reference sequence). The CDR3 loop spans 12 amino acids. Trimming stripped 3 bases from V and 7 bases from J, with 13 bases between. CDR3 DNA: TGCAGTGCTAGGGCTGGGGCGGGAGAGCAGTACTTC. This translates into CSARAGAGEQYF.

This clonotype was found many times. The junction differs from germline at one of its ends, possibly a read error. The chain couples TRBV5-1 to TRBJ2-2; the D is unclear. Germline loops: CDR1 SGHRS, CDR2 YFSETQ. There are 13 residues in the CDR3. CDR3 protein: CASSLGNTGELFF. The CDR3 coding sequence is TGTGCCAGCAGCTTAGGGAACACCGGGGAGCTGTTTTTT. Drawing the rest from reference TRBV5-1 and TRBJ2-2, the complete variable domain is KAGVTQTPRYLIKTRGQQVTLSCSPISGHRSVSWYQQTPGQGLQFLFEYFSETQRNKGNFPGRFSGRQFSNSRSEMNVSTLELGDSALYLCASSLGNTGELFFGEGSRLTVL.

This chain uses TRBV15 with TRBJ1-5, with 7 bases matching TRBD1. The J segment lost 3 bases and the V segment lost 1 base, leaving 6 bases of the junction unmatched. The CDR3 loop spans 16 amino acids. The germline gives CDR1 LNHNV, CDR2 YYDKDF (reference sequence). The CDR3 sequence is CATSRGGQAHNQPQHF. As DNA, the CDR3 is TGTGCCACCAGCAGAGGCGGACAGGCTCACAATCAGCCCCAGCATTTT.

This clonotype appeared a few times. J is TRBJ2-3 and V is TRBV5-1, with D tentatively TRBD1 or TRBD2 (5 bases each). V lost 6 bases and J lost 2, with 16 bases in between. This CDR3 region has 15 residues. Germline-derived CDR1 and CDR2 are SGHRS and YFSETQ. The CDR3 loop is CASTEVGATTDTQYF. CDR3 nucleotide sequence: TGCGCCAGCACCGAGGTCGGGGCCACCACAGATACGCAGTATTTT. The full variable domain, with the rest looked up from reference TRBV5-1 and TRBJ2-3, is KAGVTQTPRYLIKTRGQQVTLSCSPISGHRSVSWYQQTPGQGLQFLFEYFSETQRNKGNFPGRFSGRQFSNSRSEMNVSTLELGDSALYLCASTEVGATTDTQYFGPGTRLTVL.

This clonotype came up many times. The rearrangement uses TRBV28 and TRBJ2-3, with D uncertain. Trimming cost V 4 bases and J 6 bases, with 8 bases left between them. CDR3 length: 12 amino acids. Germline V gene lookup returns CDR1 MDHEN and CDR2 SYDVKM. CDR3 residues: CASSSLMDTQYF. CDR3 coding DNA: TGTGCCAGCAGTTCCCTGATGGATACGCAGTATTTT.

This clonotype was counted at least ten times. The rearrangement links TRBV20-1 to TRBJ1-6; 11 bases map to TRBD1. The CDR3 runs to 16 residues. The V and J ends lost 6 bases and 8 bases, in that order; junction bases with no gene match: 12. The germline gives CDR1 DFQATT, CDR2 SNEGSKA (reference sequence). CDR3 bases: TGCAGTGCGAGATCGGACAGGGGGCCTTTGTATTCACCCCTCCACTTT. Protein sequence: CSARSDRGPLYSPLHF.

V and J are TRBV5-1 and TRBJ2-3; a weak D match, TRBD2 (5 bases). V dropped 0 bases and J dropped 6 bases, with 11 bases sitting between them. CDR1 SGHRS and CDR2 YFSETQ come from the germline V gene. This CDR3 has 14 residues. The CDR3 sequence is CASSLGGPADTQYF. Here the CDR3 DNA reads TGCGCCAGCAGCTTGGGAGGGCCTGCCGATACGCAGTATTTT.

The rearrangement links TRBV6-2 or TRBV6-3 to TRBJ1-4, with 8 bases that match TRBD1. CDR3 length: 14 residues. With V trimmed by 4 bases and J by 6 bases, 4 bases remained unmatched. CDR1 MNHEY and CDR2 SVGEGT come from the germline V gene. CDR3 nucleotides: TGTGCCAGCAGTTCCGGGACAGGCCATGAAAAACTGTTTTTT. Translation gives CASSSGTGHEKLFF.

The gene calls are TRBV5-1 and TRBJ2-2; 8 nucleotides match TRBD1. Germline V gives CDR1 SGHRS, CDR2 YFSETQ. CDR3 size: 17 residues. With 4 bases clipped from V and 6 bases from J, the junction kept 14 bases outside the gene matches. CDR3 region: CASSLSIGQGSAGELFF. DNA of the CDR3: TGCGCCAGCAGCCTCTCAATCGGACAGGGAAGCGCCGGGGAGCTGTTTTTT.

This clonotype was recorded many times. The chain joins TRBV6-5 to TRBJ1-1; tentatively, D is TRBD1 (5 bases). The germline V gene has CDR1 MNHEY and CDR2 SVGAGI. V was clipped by 5 bases and J by 0 bases, with 10 bases between them. This CDR3 has 14 residues. CDR3 sequence: CASSPGLLNTEAFF. CDR3 sequence (DNA): TGTGCCAGCAGTCCGGGACTCCTGAACACTGAAGCTTTCTTT.

This clonotype showed up many times. The V and J genes are TRBV5-6 and TRBJ2-7; D gene unclear. The CDR3 has 14 amino acids. Per the germline V gene, CDR1 is SGHDT and CDR2 is YYEEEE. The V end was cut by 0 bases, the J end by 0 bases, with 7 bases between. CDR3 sequence (DNA): TGTGCCAGCAGCTTGGGTCCATACTCCTACGAGCAGTACGTC. Translated: CASSLGPYSYEQYV.

Ten or more counts support this clonotype. The rearrangement uses TRBV4-3 and TRBJ1-2, with D possibly being TRBD1 (6 bases). This CDR3 spans 13 amino acids. Trimming cost V 1 base and J 5 bases, with 8 bases left between them. Germline CDR1 is LGHNA and CDR2 is YSLEER. CDR3 sequence (DNA): TGCGCCAGCAGCCAAGGGACAGCATATGGCTACACCTTC. Its translation is CASSQGTAYGYTF.

This CDR3 reads CASSQVQNSGNTIYF. DNA for the CDR3: TGCGCCAGCAGCCAAGTGCAGAACTCTGGAAACACCATATATTTT. V is TRBV4-3 and J is TRBJ1-3, with D hard to call. The germline CDR1 and CDR2 sequences are LGHNA and YSLEER. The CDR3 extends over 15 amino acids. V dropped 1 base and J dropped 0 bases, with 7 bases sitting between them.

This clonotype was counted many times. The DNA for the CDR3 is TGCAGTGCCCCTGACAGGTTCGGAGAGACCCAGTACTTC. Its translation is CSAPDRFGETQYF. The genes are TRBV20-1 and TRBJ2-5; TRBD1 might be the D (6 bases). Trimming took off 6 bases at V and 4 bases at J, with 15 bases between the two ends. Germline V gene lookup returns CDR1 DFQATT and CDR2 SNEGSKA (reference sequence). The CDR3 is made up of 13 amino acids.

The chain has TRBV11-2 and TRBJ2-1; D may match TRBD1 or TRBD2 (7 bases each). Germline lookup yields CDR1 SGHAT and CDR2 FQNNGV. This CDR3 comprises 12 residues. The V end was cut by 4 bases, the J end by 14 bases, with 15 bases between. In nucleotides, the CDR3 is TGTGCCAGCAGCTCTCAGGGGGGGGCAGAGTTCTTC. Its protein is CASSSQGGAEFF.

Concerning this clonotype: A much more abundant neighbour one base away suggests this may be a read error. The gene calls are TRBV20-1 and TRBJ2-7; a weak D match, TRBD2 (5 bases). Germline V gives CDR1 DFQATT, CDR2 SNEGSKA (reference sequence). The length of the CDR3 is 12 residues. V shed 0 bases and J shed 10 bases, with 13 bases lying between them. The CDR3 reads CSAREPGFDQYF. CDR3 nucleotides: TGCAGTGCTAGAGAACCGGGGTTCGACCAGTACTTC.

This clonotype was seen ten or more times. The chain joins TRBV6-2 or TRBV6-3 to TRBJ1-2; D ambiguous. Germline assignment: CDR1 MNHEY and CDR2 SVGEGT. The CDR3 spans 13 residues. V was trimmed by 6 bases and J by 6 bases, leaving 14 bases between them. Here the CDR3 reads CASSDLGSHGYTF. The DNA for the CDR3 is TGTGCCAGCAGCGATTTGGGGTCCCATGGCTACACCTTC.

Concerning this clonotype itself: It may be a read error: a sequence one base away is much more abundant. The chain uses TRBV9 and TRBJ1-4; D may be TRBD1 (5 bases). Per germline, CDR1 SGDLS and CDR2 YYNGEE. The CDR3 runs 14 residues. V was pared by 2 bases and J by 13 bases, with 18 bases between. CDR3 protein: CASSVDSRMAGLFF. In DNA form, the CDR3 reads TGTGCCAGCAGCGTTGACAGCCGAATGGCAGGACTGTTTTTT.